Following are 24 T cell receptor beta chains from one sample sequenced in a study of CD8 T cells in ankylosing spondylitis. Each CDR3 protein gets one entry after TCRdb re-called the 5' RACE reads with MiXCR. This sample has about 52,000 distinct CDR3 sequences, with 6% to 7.5% found just once. The sequencing input was blood, either unsorted or a sorted T cell fraction (not recorded which). All receptors derive from a female donor with ankylosing spondylitis or in good health (not recorded which).

In its sample, this clonotype was seen many times. The chain employs TRBV20-1 and TRBJ1-3, with D uncertain. Germline CDR1 and CDR2: DFQATT and SNEGSKA (reference sequence). The CDR3 loop spans 13 amino acids. V lost 2 bases and J 0 bases, leaving 5 bases between the germline ends. The CDR3 sequence: CSARRDSGNTIYF. CDR3 in DNA: TGCAGTGCTAGAAGGGACTCTGGAAACACCATATATTTT.

Many counts were recorded for this clonotype. The chain recombines TRBV7-6 with TRBJ2-5; D call uncertain. The germline V and J ends were trimmed by 5 bases and 3 bases, with 16 bases remaining between them. The length of the CDR3 is 15 residues. The germline gives CDR1 SGHVS, CDR2 FNYEAQ. For the CDR3, the DNA is TGTGCCAGCAGCGAGATGGTCGGGTTAAAAGAGACCCAGTACTTC. The encoded protein is CASSEMVGLKETQYF.

This clonotype showed up many times. V is TRBV12-3 or TRBV12-4 and J is TRBJ1-2; tentatively, D is TRBD1 (6 bases). Trimming removed 3 bases at V and 4 bases at J, with 9 bases between. The CDR3 has 13 residues. The CDR3 here is CASSFRRGYGYTF. In nucleotides, the CDR3 is TGTGCCAGCAGTTTCCGCAGGGGCTATGGCTACACCTTC.

This clonotype occurred many times. The chain links TRBV20-1 to TRBJ1-1; no clear D gene. V was trimmed by 0 bases and J by 2 bases, leaving 13 bases between them. The germline CDR1 and CDR2 sequences are DFQATT and SNEGSKA (reference sequence). CDR3 length: 15 amino acids. The CDR3 nucleotides are TGCAGTGCTAGAGAAGGGAAAGGAGGCAACACTGAAGCTTTCTTT. It is translated as CSAREGKGGNTEAFF.

In this sample, this clonotype turned up many times. The chain is built from TRBV12-3 or TRBV12-4 and TRBJ1-2, with D perhaps TRBD1 (6 bases). This CDR3 has 14 amino acids. Trimming pared 5 bases from V and 4 bases from J, leaving 14 bases between. CDR3 bases: TGTGCCAGCAGTCCCGACAGGCCGCCCTATGGCTACACCTTC. Protein product: CASSPDRPPYGYTF.

This clonotype was recorded at least ten times. The V and J genes are TRBV5-1 and TRBJ2-3; 7 positions match TRBD2. Germline V CDR1 and CDR2: SGHRS, YFSETQ. This CDR3 contains 15 residues. Trimming at V came to 2 bases and at J to 1 base, leaving 4 bases not matched to a gene. CDR3 sequence reads: CASSFESGGTDTQYF. Written as DNA, the CDR3 is TGCGCCAGCAGCTTCGAGAGCGGGGGCACAGATACGCAGTATTTT.

This clonotype came up many times. The chain couples TRBV4-3 to TRBJ1-6; no definite D call. CDR3 size: 12 residues. Germline V CDR1 and CDR2: LGHNA, YSLEER. Trimming took 0 bases from V and 12 from J, leaving 6 bases between them. DNA for the CDR3: TGCGCCAGCAGCCAAGATTATGGACCCCTCCACTTT. This codes for CASSQDYGPLHF.

In this sample, this clonotype turned up many times. CDR3 coding DNA: TGTGCCAGCACCCCTCCTAATCTCAACACTGAAGCTTTCTTT. Amino acids: CASTPPNLNTEAFF. The J gene is TRBJ1-1, the V gene TRBV28; no reliable D call. Deletions cut 7 bases from V and 2 bases from J, with 14 bases between. Germline CDR1 is MDHEN and CDR2 is SYDVKM. The CDR3 is made up of 14 amino acids.

This chain connects TRBV5-5 to TRBJ2-4, with a tentative D call TRBD1 (5 bases). The CDR3 spans 15 residues. The germline V gene encodes CDR1 SGHKS and CDR2 YYEKEE (reference sequence). V was pared by 1 base and J by 1 base, with 9 bases between. As DNA, the CDR3 is TGTGCCAGCAGCTTGACAGGATCGGCCAAAAACATTCAGTACTTC. It is translated as CASSLTGSAKNIQYF.

This clonotype was counted at least ten times. This chain connects TRBV5-1 to TRBJ1-1, with 10 positions matching TRBD1. The CDR3 is 13 residues long. CDR1 SGHRS and CDR2 YFSETQ come from the germline V gene. V trimming: 4 bases; J trimming: 5 bases; junction bases outside the gene matches: 2. DNA of the CDR3: TGCGCCAGCAGCGGGGACAGGGGTACTGAAGCTTTCTTT. This sequence encodes CASSGDRGTEAFF.

In its sample, this clonotype was seen many times. The chain has TRBV6-2 or TRBV6-3 and TRBJ1-2; D call uncertain. The CDR3 contains 14 residues. The V end lost 2 bases, the J end lost 3 bases, and 10 bases lay between the germline ends. Germline loops: CDR1 MNHEY, CDR2 SVGEGT. The CDR3 nucleotides read TGTGCCAGCAGTTACGTCGCCACGGACTATGGCTACACCTTC. Translated, it gives CASSYVATDYGYTF.

This clonotype has ten or more counts. The chain employs TRBV20-1 and TRBJ1-1; D is ambiguous. Trimming stripped 0 bases from V and 1 base from J, with 6 bases between. The CDR3 has 13 residues. CDR1 DFQATT and CDR2 SNEGSKA come from the germline V gene (reference sequence). The CDR3 loop reads CSARETGNTEAFF. The CDR3 DNA follows: TGCAGTGCTAGAGAGACGGGGAACACTGAAGCTTTCTTT.

There are many counts of this clonotype. The V and J genes are TRBV24-1 and TRBJ1-2; D remains ambiguous. CDR3 size: 13 residues. Germline assignment: CDR1 KGHDR and CDR2 SFDVKD. V lost 4 bases to trimming and J lost 3 bases, with 8 bases between them. The CDR3: CATSEGIDYGYTF. Written as DNA, the CDR3 is TGTGCCACCAGTGAGGGTATCGACTATGGCTACACCTTC.

Judged by abundance, this clonotype is medium-sized. The V gene is TRBV5-1, the J gene TRBJ2-5; D gene uncertain. This CDR3 region has 11 residues. Germline V lookup: CDR1 SGHRS, CDR2 YFSETQ. The V end lost 0 bases, the J end lost 5 bases, and 2 bases lay between the germline ends. The DNA of the CDR3 is TGCGCCAGCAGCTTGGAGGAGACCCAGTACTTC. It specifies CASSLEETQYF.

This clonotype occurred a few times. The chain joins TRBV5-1 to TRBJ2-3, with a weak D call TRBD2 (5 bases). Trimming took off 4 bases at V and 5 bases at J, with 11 bases between the two ends. The CDR3 has 13 residues. Germline CDR1 is SGHRS and CDR2 is YFSETQ. CDR3 nucleotides: TGCGCCAGCAGCCTCCATACTAGAGATACGCAGTATTTT. Its translation: CASSLHTRDTQYF.

The rearrangement joins TRBV5-1 to TRBJ2-5; the D is unclear. The CDR3 spans 13 residues. The V end was cut by 1 base, the J end by 5 bases, with 9 bases between. The germline gives CDR1 SGHRS, CDR2 YFSETQ. Here the CDR3 reads CASSLRPWETQYF. The CDR3 region has the DNA TGCGCCAGCAGCTTGCGTCCGTGGGAGACCCAGTACTTC. Filled out from reference TRBV5-1 and TRBJ2-5, the complete variable domain reads KAGVTQTPRYLIKTRGQQVTLSCSPISGHRSVSWYQQTPGQGLQFLFEYFSETQRNKGNFPGRFSGRQFSNSRSEMNVSTLELGDSALYLCASSLRPWETQYFGPGTRLLVL.

This clonotype came up many times. The rearrangement links TRBV3-1 to TRBJ1-2; D is possibly TRBD1 (6 bases). This CDR3 has 14 amino acids. Germline CDR1 LGHDT, CDR2 YNNKEL (reference sequence). V was trimmed by 2 bases and J by 7 bases, leaving 14 bases between them. The CDR3, as DNA: TGTGCCAGCAGCCAACCCGGGGGCGCGGGTGGCTACACCTTC. It yields the protein CASSQPGGAGGYTF.

This clonotype has more than one count but fewer than ten. The chain is built from TRBV7-2 and TRBJ2-1, with 12 bases lining up with TRBD2. CDR3 length: 17 amino acids. J lost 10 bases, V lost 5 bases, and 15 bases had no gene match. From germline, CDR1 is SGHTA and CDR2 FQGNSA. The CDR3: CASSRGLAGRFLQEQFF. CDR3 nucleotides: TGTGCCAGCAGCCGTGGACTAGCGGGGCGGTTCCTACAAGAGCAGTTCTTC.

This clonotype was seen ten or more times. DNA for the CDR3: TGCAGTGCGGGACCTGGGGGGGGGCGCACTGAAGCTTTCTTT. Residues: CSAGPGGGRTEAFF. This chain links TRBV20-1 with TRBJ1-1, with D possibly matching TRBD1 (6 bases). This CDR3 is 14 amino acids long. CDR1 and CDR2 from the germline V gene are DFQATT and SNEGSKA (reference sequence). Trimming removed 6 bases at V and 4 bases at J, with 18 bases between.

This clonotype has ten or more counts. The V and J genes are TRBV5-1 and TRBJ2-1, with D uncertain. This CDR3 spans 14 amino acids. Germline CDR1 reads SGHRS; CDR2 reads YFSETQ. V dropped 0 bases and J dropped 6 bases, with 10 bases sitting between them. DNA for the CDR3: TGCGCCAGCAGCTTGGAGCGATATTCCAATGAGCAGTTCTTC. It encodes CASSLERYSNEQFF.

In its sample, this clonotype was seen many times. The chain recombines TRBV7-2 with TRBJ1-1, with a tentative D call TRBD1 (5 bases). The germline CDR1 and CDR2 sequences are SGHTA and FQGNSA. The germline V and J ends were trimmed by 5 bases and 7 bases, with 17 bases remaining between them. CDR3 length: 14 residues. CDR3 region: CASSPGGTAFEAFF. CDR3 DNA: TGTGCCAGCAGCCCCGGGGGAACAGCCTTTGAAGCTTTCTTT.

The sample holds many counts of this clonotype. The chain carries TRBV4-3 and TRBJ1-6; D is uncertain. Trimming took off 6 bases at V and 1 base at J, with 7 bases between the two ends. Germline V lookup: CDR1 LGHNA, CDR2 YSLEER. The CDR3 totals 14 residues. The CDR3 nucleotides are TGCGCCAGCAGTGAGACATCCTATAATTCACCCCTCCACTTT. Translation gives CASSETSYNSPLHF.

For the CDR3, the DNA is TGTGCCAGCAGCTCCGCAGTAAGGGGCACAGATACGCAGTATTTT. This translates into CASSSAVRGTDTQYF. The rearrangement joins TRBV7-2 to TRBJ2-3; no clear D. CDR1 and CDR2 from the germline V gene are SGHTA and FQGNSA. The CDR3 spans 15 residues. Trimming cost V 4 bases and J 1 base, with 12 bases left between them.

This clonotype was seen many times. CDR3 in amino acids: CASTLSGVGYV. DNA of the CDR3: TGCGCCAGCACCCTATCCGGGGTCGGGTACGTC. V and J are TRBV23-1 and TRBJ2-7, with D tentatively TRBD2 (5 bases). TRBV23-1 is an ORF, and what it does is uncertain. The V gene lost 7 bases and the J gene lost 12 bases, with 16 bases spanning the gap. The CDR3 has 11 amino acids.